The clone carrying this T cell receptor (beta chain) was seen a few times. Germline-derived CDR1 and CDR2 are DFQATT and SNEGSKA (reference sequence). The CDR3 contains 11 residues. Trimming took off 7 bases at V and 4 bases at J, with 9 bases between the two ends. Each CDR3 protein is one row after TCRdb ran MiXCR on the RT-PCR reads. The sample contains about 700,000 distinct CDR3 sequences, 12% to 15% of which appear only once. The clonotype comes from a female donor in good health, serving as a healthy control. The gene calls are TRBV20-1 and TRBJ2-3; D might be TRBD2 (6 bases). The sample taken for sequencing was memory CD4+ T cells from blood. This chain's CDR3 is CSVKRADTQYF. The CDR3 DNA is TGCAGTGTAAAGCGGGCAGATACGCAGTATTTT.